The TCR beta chain under discussion was sequenced for a study of blood T cell repertoires in COVID-19. Study information: Samples representing acute and convalescent COVID-19 were sourced from the United States, Italy and Spain. Sample material is recorded as cDNA or gDNA derived from T cells, B-cell-depleted T cells, or PBMCs.

Under the authors' procedure: Amplification from reference gene primers served as the basis for estimated nucleated cell counts. Profiled with immunoSEQ multiplex PCR; TCRdb holds only in-frame clones, not every one. The V and J calls and the clone size are those of that table, but D and trimming were determined from the DNA. The table shows 110,000 or so clones, with approximately 91% occurring only once. The CDR3 has 15 residues. Trimming pared 4 bases from V and 1 base from J, leaving 13 bases between. Germline V lookup: CDR1 SGHDN, CDR2 FVKESK. The clonotype was recovered from a woman between 65 and 79 years old who had recovered from COVID-19. The sample taken for sequencing was peripheral blood. The chain has TRBV14 and TRBJ1-1; D ambiguous. CDR3 in DNA: TGTGCCAGCAGCCGACGAGGGATGGGGAACACTGAAGCTTTCTTT. As protein: CASSRRGMGNTEAFF.